Listed below are T cell receptor beta chains from one sample, sequenced in a study of T cell repertoires in cytomegalovirus infection. TCRdb independently ran MiXCR on the reads; one entry per CDR3 protein. The sample has hundreds of thousands of distinct CDR3 sequences, roughly 35% seen once. Sequencing input: PBMCs. Receptors were obtained from a human donor in good health (CMV status not recorded). Some clones in this sample may be carry-over from other donors' samples. Both conserved end residues are part of each CDR3. Each record gives: D gene, J gene, V gene, clone size, CDR3 DNA, CDR3 protein. D genes are given only for firm matches. Only part of the rows carry a size: once, few, many, or a class if the clone is expanded.

TRBD1	TRBJ2-1	TRBV5-4	.	TGTGCCAGCAGCTTGGCGCGGGGACAGGGGTCCTACAATGAGCAGTTCTTC	CASSLARGQGSYNEQFF
.	TRBJ2-7	TRBV28	.	TGTGCCAGCAGTTTACGGGTAAATAGCCACGAGCAGTACTTC	CASSLRVNSHEQYF
TRBD1	TRBJ1-6	TRBV7-3	.	TGTGCCAGCAGCTCGGGACAGGGTTTCTCACCCCTCCACTTT	CASSSGQGFSPLHF
.	TRBJ1-5	TRBV10-3	.	TGTGCCATCAGTGATAGGGCAGTCCGAAGCAATCAGCCCCAGCATTTT	CAISDRAVRSNQPQHF
TRBD1	TRBJ1-2	TRBV12-3/TRBV12-4	.	TGTGCCAGCAGTTTAACTGGGACAGACAACGGCTACACCTTC	CASSLTGTDNGYTF
.	TRBJ2-3	TRBV29-1	.	TGCAGCGTTGACCAGGCTTCAGATACGCAGTATTTT	CSVDQASDTQYF
.	TRBJ1-3	TRBV11-2	.	TGTGCCAGCAGCGTAGGAGACCAACTCCCTGGAAACACCATATATTTT	CASSVGDQLPGNTIYF
TRBD2	TRBJ2-7	TRBV9	few	TGTGCCAGCAGCGTGGGACTAGGGCAGGGCGAGCAGTACTTC	CASSVGLGQGEQYF
.	TRBJ2-1	TRBV19	.	TGTGCCAGTAGACCGGACGGATACTTCAATGAGCAGTTCTTC	CASRPDGYFNEQFF
TRBD1	TRBJ1-5	TRBV7-3	many	TGTGCCAGCACCTTACCCCCCGGGGACAGGGGATATAGCAATCAGCCCCAGCATTTT	CASTLPPGDRGYSNQPQHF
.	TRBJ2-3	TRBV10-2	few	TGCGCCAGCGTCCAGACGGTTCGCACAGATACGCAGTATTTT	CASVQTVRTDTQYF
.	TRBJ2-3	TRBV14	once	TGTGCCAGCAGCCGAAGGGGGGAGTGGTCCGCAGATACGCAGTATTTT	CASSRRGEWSADTQYF
.	TRBJ1-3	TRBV7-2	few	TGTGCCAGCAGCTTAGAAATTTTGGGGGGAGGAAACACCATATATTTT	CASSLEILGGGNTIYF
.	TRBJ1-2	TRBV7-2	many	TGTGCCAGCAGCCTCGGCAGGGAGAATGGCTACACCTTC	CASSLGRENGYTF
.	TRBJ2-3	TRBV20-1	few	TGCAGTGCTAGGGCGGGGACCCTCACAGATACGCAGTATTTT	CSARAGTLTDTQYF
.	TRBJ2-3	TRBV7-6	few	TGTGCCAGCAGCTTAACTAAAGATACGCAGTATTTT	CASSLTKDTQYF
.	TRBJ1-1	TRBV6-5	.	TGTGCCAGCAGTTATAACGGTCCCACTGAAGCTTTCTTT	CASSYNGPTEAFF
.	TRBJ2-5	TRBV7-2	many	TGTGCCAGCAGCTTAAGTCGGCCGGCCCACGGGGAGACCCAGTACTTC	CASSLSRPAHGETQYF
TRBD2	TRBJ2-3	TRBV7-3	few	TGTGCCAGCAGCACGACTAGCGGGGAGGATACGCAGTATTTT	CASSTTSGEDTQYF
TRBD2	TRBJ2-7	TRBV14	.	TGTGCCAGCAGCTCCTTAGCGGGATACTACGAGCAGTACTTC	CASSSLAGYYEQYF
.	TRBJ2-7	TRBV28	.	TGTGCCAGCAGTCCTGCCTCCGGGTCCATCCTACCTGGGGAGCAGTACTTC	CASSPASGSILPGEQYF
.	TRBJ2-7	TRBV10-3	.	TGTGCCACCAGACCGACCAACTACGAGCAGTACTTC	CATRPTNYEQYF
.	TRBJ1-6	TRBV9	once	TGTGCCAGCAGCGTAGCCCCGTCCTCACCCCTCCACTTT	CASSVAPSSPLHF
.	TRBJ2-1	TRBV27	few	TGTGCCAGCAGTTTATCGTGGGGCGGGCCGGGTAATGAGCAGTTCTTC	CASSLSWGGPGNEQFF
TRBD1	TRBJ1-5	TRBV6-6	few	TGTGCCAGCAGTTACTCGCGACAGGGATATAGCAATCAGCCCCAGCATTTT	CASSYSRQGYSNQPQHF
.	TRBJ2-7	TRBV27	.	TGTGCCAGCAGTTTGGTCGGGGCCGTTGGCGAGCAGTACTTC	CASSLVGAVGEQYF
.	TRBJ2-7	TRBV20-1	few	TGCAGTGCTAGAGGGGGGGGGGCGAGGAACGAGCAGTACTTC	CSARGGGARNEQYF
.	TRBJ1-2	TRBV11-1	few	TGTGCCAGCAGCATCGCCTCGGTGGTCCGGGGGCACGGCTACACCTTC	CASSIASVVRGHGYTF
.	TRBJ2-7	TRBV4-1	many	TGTGCCAGCAGCCAGGACGGCTACGAGCAGTACTTC	CASSQDGYEQYF
TRBD1	TRBJ1-2	TRBV6-6	.	TGTGCCAGCAGTTACGTCGACAGGGTAGCCGGCTACACCTTC	CASSYVDRVAGYTF
TRBD2	TRBJ2-7	TRBV20-1	few	TGCAGTGCTAGAAAGGGGACTAGCGGGGACTCCTACGAGCAGTACTTC	CSARKGTSGDSYEQYF
TRBD2	TRBJ2-1	TRBV7-8	.	TGTGCCAGCAGCCTCCGAAGGACTAGCGGGAAGTACAATGAGCAGTTCTTC	CASSLRRTSGKYNEQFF
.	TRBJ2-7	TRBV11-3	.	TGTGCAAGCAGCTTCGGAGACGCGGATACGTACTTC	CASSFGDADTYF
.	TRBJ2-1	TRBV7-9	.	TGTGCCACCACTCTCGGGGACGGGAGTCTCAATGAGCAGTTCTTC	CATTLGDGSLNEQFF
TRBD1	TRBJ1-5	TRBV11-2	many	TGTGCCAGCAGCGCCGGGACAGACAATCAGCCCCAGCATTTT	CASSAGTDNQPQHF
TRBD1	TRBJ2-5	TRBV2	.	TGTGCCAGCAGGAAGTTCGGGACAGGGCAAGAGACCCAGTACTTC	CASRKFGTGQETQYF
.	TRBJ1-2	TRBV2	.	TGTGCCAGCAACCAAGGGACCTACTCGTATGGCTACACCTTC	CASNQGTYSYGYTF
.	TRBJ1-5	TRBV30	.	TGTGCCTGGAGTCGGGGAGACAGGACTGATCAGCCCCAGCATTTT	CAWSRGDRTDQPQHF
.	TRBJ1-3	TRBV28	.	TGTGCCAGCAGTTTAGCAGGACCCCCTGGGAACACCATATATTTT	CASSLAGPPGNTIYF
TRBD1	TRBJ1-5	TRBV7-2	many	TGTGCCAGCAGGCAGGGGGCGAGTCAGCCCCAGCATTTT	CASRQGASQPQHF
.	TRBJ1-5	TRBV6-1	.	TGTGCCAGCAGCCCCGGGGGACATTTCAATCAGCCCCAGCATTTT	CASSPGGHFNQPQHF
.	TRBJ2-7	TRBV7-2	many	TGTGCCAGCAGCTCTCTCGGTCTCAGGGCTGGGAGCTCCTACGAGCAGTACTTC	CASSSLGLRAGSSYEQYF
.	TRBJ1-6	TRBV4-2	.	TGTGCCAGCAGCCAAGATATGGCAACGAATTCACCCCTCCACTTT	CASSQDMATNSPLHF
.	TRBJ1-2	TRBV27	once	TGTGCCAGCAGGGATGGGACAACCTGGGGCTACACCTTC	CASRDGTTWGYTF
TRBD1	TRBJ2-1	TRBV6-2/TRBV6-3	.	TGTGCCAGCAGTTGGTATAACAGGGGGAGTGATGAGCAGTTCTTC	CASSWYNRGSDEQFF
.	TRBJ2-4	TRBV2	many	TGTGCCAGCACTGCAGAATTAGCCAAAAACATTCAGTACTTC	CASTAELAKNIQYF
TRBD1	TRBJ2-7	TRBV7-2	.	TGTGCCAGCAGCCCCGGGACGGGACAGGGGTACGAGCAGTACTTC	CASSPGTGQGYEQYF
.	TRBJ2-3	TRBV15	.	TGTGCCACCACGCGGGGACAGTTCACAGATACGCAGTATTTT	CATTRGQFTDTQYF
.	TRBJ2-2	TRBV12-3/TRBV12-4	.	TGTGCCAGCAACGACAGGTTCACCGGGGAGCTGTTTTTT	CASNDRFTGELFF
.	TRBJ1-5	TRBV4-1	few	TGCGCCAGCAGCCAAGAACTTTGGACAGACGACAATCAGCCCCAGCATTTT	CASSQELWTDDNQPQHF
.	TRBJ1-2	TRBV11-2	.	TGTGCCAGCGCTTTGCTCTCCGCGAACGGCTACACCTTC	CASALLSANGYTF
.	TRBJ1-1	TRBV20-1	.	TGCAGTGCTAGGATCCTCAGACGAACGACTGAAGCTTTCTTT	CSARILRRTTEAFF
.	TRBJ1-4	TRBV5-5	.	TGTGCCAGCAGCTTGGGACATAGTAATGAAAAACTGTTTTTT	CASSLGHSNEKLFF